Given below is one TCR beta chain in context. Its recognized antigen is unknown. No qualities accompany the bases; no much larger clone lies one base away. The CDR3, cysteine through phenylalanine, is 15 amino acids long. Just CDR3 DNA is preserved here, 45 bases in frame from base 1. At the junction V is shortened by 4 bases and J by 5 bases; bases outside the gene matches: 5. As encoded in the germline V gene, CDR1 is SNHLY while CDR2 is FYNNEI. The trial excluded patients who had a history of autoimmune disease or were on systemic immunosuppression. Peripheral blood for TCR sequencing was collected from all dose cohorts at baseline, on cycle 4 day 1, and on cycle 7 day 1. Samples were obtained from an open-label, multicenter, first-in-human phase I dose-escalation trial of ivuxolimab. Adults with locally advanced or metastatic melanoma, renal cell carcinoma, hepatocellular carcinoma or head and neck squamous cell carcinoma were enrolled in the trial. CD4+ and CD8+ T cells were sorted separately from peripheral blood before TCR sequencing.

The data stem from a study of OX40 agonist ivuxolimab in advanced cancers. Describing the broader study: Ivuxolimab was a fully human IgG2 agonistic monoclonal antibody targeting the costimulatory receptor OX40 (CD134). Partial responses occurred in three dose-escalation patients: two with cutaneous melanoma and one with hepatocellular carcinoma. The monotherapy dose-escalation portion (N of about 50 patients) of the phase I ivuxolimab trial is reported in the paper. Patients were allowed to have had prior anti-PD-1, anti-PD-L1 or anti-CTLA-4 therapy, and around 43% of the dose-escalation patients had been treated with checkpoint inhibitors. Intravenous ivuxolimab was administered to patients every 2 weeks at six dose levels: 0.01, 0.1, 0.3, 1.5, 3 and 10 mg/kg. Of the 50 or so patients in dose escalation, about 20 had hepatocellular carcinoma, about 15 had melanoma, 9 had renal cell carcinoma and 9 had head and neck cancer. In the dose-escalation cohort, 82.7% of patients were male, and the mean age was 60 years with a range of about 23 to 79. The purpose of peripheral TCRbeta sequencing was to test whether ivuxolimab changed TCR sequence diversity and led to clonal T-cell expansion.

For sequencing of the TCRbeta CDR3 region, genomic DNA was extracted from the sorted cells. TCRbeta CDR3 regions were sequenced using the immunoSEQ Assay. The table was pulled from immuneACCESS by TCRdb, which kept in-frame rearrangements only. Such tables lose some clones; where checked, under half of the loss comes from unresolved V genes, and the rest has no known cause. The sample table holds tens of thousands of clones, of which about 87% were seen once. Clones ranked in the top ten supply about 0.53% of the sample. What the work shows at the level of the full study, not this receptor alone: After ivuxolimab, CD8+ T cells had more expanded clones than CD4+ T cells on average. At doses of 0.1 to 3.0 mg/kg, clonal expansion of both CD4+ and CD8+ T cells in blood was seen between baseline and week 6. Antigen specificity was not determined for the clonally expanded peripheral T cells. Low levels of normalized T-cell clonal expansion were also seen in some patients who did not respond. In the 0.1-3.0 mg/kg groups, partial responders had among the lowest normalized peripheral clonal expansion, particularly in CD8+ T cells.

The origin of this receptor is an adult with an advanced solid tumor such as melanoma, head and neck, liver or kidney cancer. The sample here was CD4+ or CD8+ T cells sorted from blood, taken in a trial of the OX40 agonist ivuxolimab. The sequence joins TRBV2 to TRBJ1-4, with 9 central nucleotides matching TRBD1. In nucleotides, the sequence is TGTGCCAGCAGTGCTGTGACAGGGGGGAATGAAAAACTGTTTTTT. The resulting protein is CASSAVTGGNEKLFF.